This T cell receptor beta chain came from a study of patients and donors after allogeneic stem cell transplantation. Each CDR3 protein is one row after TCRdb ran MiXCR on the RT-PCR reads. The top ten clones hold around 6% of a sample with some 880,000 distinct CDR3 sequences, more than 15% of them seen once. Germline lookup yields CDR1 SGDLS and CDR2 YYNGEE. CDR3 length: 13 residues. V was shortened by 3 bases and J by 6 bases, with 11 bases between the two germline ends. The sample holds many counts of this clonotype. The chain combines TRBV9 with TRBJ2-3, with D tentatively TRBD1 or TRBD2 (6 bases each). The sequenced sample consisted of blood, either unsorted or a sorted T cell fraction (not recorded which). This TCR was recovered from a human donor who was either an allogeneic HSCT recipient or a stem cell or donor lymphocyte infusion donor (not recorded which). It is not recorded whose cells these are; they may come from a transplant donor. The chain's CDR3 is CASSEGGYDTQYF. DNA of the CDR3: TGTGCCAGCAGCGAGGGGGGATACGATACGCAGTATTTT. Filled out from reference TRBV9 and TRBJ2-3, the complete variable domain reads DSGVTQTPKHLITATGQRVTLRCSPRSGDLSVYWYQQSLDQGLQFLIQYYNGEERAKGNILERFSAQQFPDLHSELNLSSLELGDSALYFCASSEGGYDTQYFGPGTRLTVL.